This TCR beta chain appears in the sequencing data of a study of T cell responses to AZD1222 COVID-19 vaccine. With regard to this clone: Its antigen is not identified.

V was shortened by 1 base and J by 5 bases, with 6 bases between the two germline ends. The germline V gene has CDR1 KGHSH and CDR2 LQKENI. This CDR3 is 12 amino acids long. Study-level results: At study baseline, merely more than 5 AZD1222 recipients were seropositive. In a largely white British group with more females than males, clonal diversity was possibly underestimated. Scientists sampled the repertoires only once the peak T cell response had passed. Spike-wide vaccine-associated CD4 TCRs dominated at 160-218 and 743-854.

The method was immunoSEQ multiplex PCR; TCRdb's version includes in-frame clones alone and lacks a portion of them. This sample has 110,000 to 150,000 clones, with approximately 90% found just once. The chain employs TRBV18 and TRBJ2-7; D uncertain. The material sequenced was peripheral blood, taken on day 0 of AZD1222 vaccination. This clonotype originated in an adult in good health. The DNA for the CDR3 is TGTGCCAGCTCACCACTGGGGAACGAGCAGTACTTC. Its protein is CASSPLGNEQYF.